This T cell receptor beta chain is drawn from a study of Tregs in tolerant kidney transplant recipients (dated by TCRdb to between 2018 and 2020). Regarding the study in general: For bulk CFSE mixed lymphocyte reactions, CFSE-labeled recipient PBMCs were cocultured for 6 days with irradiated donor PBMCs, after which the cells were stained for CD3/CD4/CD8 and FACS-sorted. Before combined kidney and bone marrow transplantation, this study identified donor-specific regulatory T cells using TCRbeta sequencing and then followed those same cells after transplant. Several methods of expanding Tregs specific for an allogeneic donor were compared by TCRbeta repertoire sequencing in a few healthy controls. Study-wide findings and limitations: The study was constrained by small patient numbers, and validation of the findings is required in larger populations and under other immunosuppression protocols. Biological reproducibility was not directly addressed, though technical replication error appeared minimal. Expanding Tregs with activated donor B cells appeared to identify the most biologically relevant and donor-specific TCRbeta repertoire.

Healthy control blood came either as purchased buffy coats or from healthy volunteers. Healthy control blood was separated into PBMCs by Ficoll density gradient and cryopreserved, and patient PBMCs were collected both before and after transplant. To note about this clone: This receptor's antigen is unknown. The sample holds no much larger clone one base away, and base qualities are not on file.

For this chain, trimming is 3 bases at the V end and 4 bases at the J end, and the number of junction bases without a gene match is 6. The CDR3 covers 14 residues, taking in both the cysteine and the phenylalanine. Solely the CDR3 DNA is kept, with 42 bases framed from the first base. CDR1 and CDR2, looked up from the germline V gene, are SGDLS and YYNGEE. For TCRbeta CDR3 sequencing, genomic DNA was extracted from sorted cells using the QIAGEN DNeasy Blood and Tissue Kit. High-throughput TCRbeta CDR3 sequencing, which included PCR amplification with bias correction and internal controls, was done commercially through immunoSEQ. From the authors' description of their analysis: Unique productive TCRbeta sequences were defined by CDR3 nucleotide sequence where primers matched, otherwise by CDR3 amino acid sequence with Vbeta and Jbeta genes. A sequence was defined as donor-reactive if the sequence was expanded at least 5-fold in CFSE-low cells compared with unstimulated cells and had a frequency of at least 0.01% in CFSE-low cells. Jensen-Shannon divergence, calculated on the top 100 TCRbeta sequences ranked by frequency, was used to quantify repertoire divergence. For samples with multiple sequencing runs, sorting error was corrected in each run separately before the runs were combined. TCRdb's version of the immuneACCESS table is confined to in-frame rearrangements and falls short of the full clone set. An unresolved V gene accounts for under half of the shortfall where checked; the remainder is of unknown origin. The V and J calls and the clone size are those of that table, but D and trimming were determined from the DNA. Within this sample are a few thousand clones, with 50% to 60% of them counted one time only. The ten largest clonotypes hold 3.5% to 4.5% of the sample.

The rearrangement joined TRBV9 to TRBJ1-1; TRBD1 lines up with 7 middle nucleotides. The sequenced material came from CD8+ T cells from blood cultured with allogeneic cells. This clonotype originated in a human donor in good health. The CDR3 protein sequence reads: CASSEQGVGTEAFF. The DNA sequence follows: TGTGCCAGCAGCGAGCAGGGGGTAGGCACTGAAGCTTTCTTT.